One sample yielded the 22 T cell receptor beta chains listed below, sequenced in a study of cytomegalovirus exposure and HLA in healthy donors. It was with 60 Vbeta and 13 Jbeta primers that the PCR ran. Assay: immunoSEQ multiplex PCR; the TCRdb copy retains only in-frame clones and omits some. The sample holds about 96,000 clones, about 70% seen once. Sample: PBMCs. Receptors were obtained from an older woman in good health and CMV-seropositive.

The chain uses TRBV28 and TRBJ2-3; 7 positions agree with TRBD1. The CDR3 is made up of 13 amino acids. The V segment lost 5 bases and the J segment 5 bases; nucleotides outside the gene matches: 4. Germline V lookup: CDR1 MDHEN, CDR2 SYDVKM. The CDR3 is CASSATGVDTQYF. The DNA for the CDR3 is TGTGCCAGCAGTGCAACAGGGGTAGATACGCAGTATTTT.

This clone was seen only a few times. This sequence joins TRBV2 and TRBJ2-6, with TRBD1 matching over 8 bases. CDR3 length: 15 amino acids. The V segment lost 6 bases and the J segment 10 bases; nucleotides outside the gene matches: 11. Germline V CDR1 and CDR2: SNHLY, FYNNEI. CDR3 DNA: TGTGCCAGCAGGGTAGGACAGGGCCTATCTAACGTCCTGACTTTC. Translation gives CASRVGQGLSNVLTF.

The chain combines TRBV6-1 with TRBJ2-5, with a tentative D call TRBD2 (5 bases). Germline V gene lookup returns CDR1 MNHNS and CDR2 SASEGT. This CDR3 has 14 residues. Trimming shortened V by 4 bases and J by 1 base, and 10 bases separated the two germline ends. The CDR3 DNA is TGTGCCAGCAGTGGACTCGCGGGCCAAGAGACCCAGTACTTC. It is translated as CASSGLAGQETQYF.

The chain combines TRBV7-8 with TRBJ2-2; D is perhaps TRBD1 (6 bases). Germline V gene lookup returns CDR1 SGHVS and CDR2 FQNEAQ. V was cut by 0 bases and J by 5 bases, with 7 bases left in between. CDR3 length: 14 residues. The CDR3 DNA sequence: TGTGCCAGCAGCTTAGCGGACAGAACCGGGGAGCTGTTTTTT. It translates to CASSLADRTGELFF.

This clone appeared once. This chain connects TRBV12-5 to TRBJ1-1, with a tentative D call TRBD1 (6 bases). This CDR3 is built from 16 residues. Germline assignment: CDR1 LGHNT and CDR2 FRNRAP. With 2 bases removed from V and 0 bases from J, the gap between germline ends came to 13 bases. CDR3 residues: CASGLQGTVLNTEAFF. Written as DNA, the CDR3 is TGTGCTAGTGGTTTGCAGGGGACCGTTTTGAACACTGAAGCTTTCTTT.

This rearrangement joins TRBV7-2 to TRBJ1-6, with TRBD1 matching over 8 bases. Germline trimming cut 5 bases from V and 6 bases from J; bases unmatched to any gene: 6. This CDR3 is 15 amino acids long. Germline lookup yields CDR1 SGHTA and CDR2 FQGNSA. CDR3 DNA sequence: TGTGCCAGCAGCATGCAGGGGGCGCTTAATTCACCCCTCCACTTT. Protein sequence: CASSMQGALNSPLHF.

This chain links TRBV5-1 with TRBJ2-2; D is undetermined. V gave up 5 bases and J gave up 2 bases, with 16 bases separating them. Germline V gene lookup returns CDR1 SGHRS and CDR2 YFSETQ. The CDR3 is 16 residues long. CDR3 coding DNA: TGCGCCAGCAGGTCCCCTGTTAGATATAACACCGGGGAGCTGTTTTTT. Its protein is CASRSPVRYNTGELFF.

As DNA, the CDR3 is TGTGCCAGCAACCGGCTTTACAGGGGGACGGTTGGCGGGGGCGGCTACACCTTC. It yields the protein CASNRLYRGTVGGGGYTF. The rearrangement links TRBV5-6 to TRBJ1-2; TRBD1 matches at 8 bases. The CDR3 spans 18 residues. Germline loops: CDR1 SGHDT, CDR2 YYEEEE. The J segment lost 8 bases and the V segment lost 6 bases, leaving 24 bases of the junction unmatched.

This chain connects TRBV28 to TRBJ1-5, with 9 bases matching TRBD1. CDR1 and CDR2 (germline): MDHEN, SYDVKM. V gave up 6 bases and J gave up 6 bases; unmatched junction bases: 9. This CDR3 region has 15 residues. CDR3: CASSSRTGGLQPQHF. Here the CDR3 DNA reads TGTGCCAGCAGCTCCAGAACAGGGGGCCTTCAGCCCCAGCATTTT.

The J gene is TRBJ1-5, the V gene TRBV27; the D gene is possibly TRBD1 (6 bases). Per germline, CDR1 MNHEY and CDR2 SMNVEV (reference sequence). V dropped 8 bases and J dropped 6 bases, with 17 bases sitting between them. This CDR3 is 14 amino acids long. DNA for the CDR3: TGTGCCAGCGCGGGGGGCATTAGAGGTCAGCCCCAGCATTTT. This sequence encodes CASAGGIRGQPQHF.

The chain employs TRBV4-1 and TRBJ2-5; D is uncertain. V lost 4 bases to trimming and J lost 1 base, with 13 bases between them. There are 15 residues in the CDR3. Germline-derived CDR1 and CDR2 are MGHRA and YSYEKL. The CDR3: CASSRLLVVQETQYF. In nucleotides, the CDR3 is TGCGCCAGCAGCCGACTCTTAGTTGTCCAAGAGACCCAGTACTTC.

The chain combines TRBV6-1 with TRBJ2-7; D is perhaps TRBD2 (6 bases). V was cut by 2 bases and J by 7 bases, with 21 bases left in between. The germline gives CDR1 MNHNS, CDR2 SASEGT. The CDR3 is 16 amino acids. DNA of the CDR3: TGTGCCAGCAGTGAATCGAGGGACTGGGACGGCGCAGAGCAGTACTTC. This sequence encodes CASSESRDWDGAEQYF.

The V gene is TRBV6-6, the J gene TRBJ2-7, with TRBD1 matching 8 bases. Germline V gene lookup returns CDR1 MNHNY and CDR2 SVGAGI (reference sequence). J lost 2 bases, V lost 2 bases, and 5 bases had no gene match. The CDR3 has 15 residues. CDR3 nucleotides: TGTGCCAGCAGTTACGTGGGACAGGCCACCTACGAGCAGTACTTC. It yields the protein CASSYVGQATYEQYF.

The CDR3 is CASSYGQLSTDTQYF. CDR3 DNA: TGTGCCAGCAGTTATGGTCAACTCTCCACAGATACGCAGTATTTT. The rearrangement uses TRBV6-5 and TRBJ2-3; unclear D gene. The CDR3 is 15 residues long. CDR1 MNHEY and CDR2 SVGAGI come from the germline V gene. The germline V and J ends were trimmed by 3 bases and 2 bases, with 12 bases remaining between them.

The chain links TRBV10-3 to TRBJ2-7; D gene uncertain. Looked up from germline, CDR1 is ENHRY and CDR2 is SYGVKD. The CDR3 length is 16 residues. The V end lost 6 bases, the J end lost 0 bases, and 18 bases lay between the germline ends. The CDR3 coding sequence is TGTGCCATCAGCCGAACCCAGCGATTAAGCTCCTACGAGCAGTACTTC. Encoded protein: CAISRTQRLSSYEQYF.

This clone was counted a single time. The genes are TRBV4-1 and TRBJ2-4, with TRBD2 matching 9 bases. V trimming: 0 bases; J trimming: 1 base; junction bases outside the gene matches: 10. CDR1 MGHRA and CDR2 YSYEKL come from the germline V gene. CDR3 size: 19 residues. This chain's CDR3 is CASSQDGGSSGTAKNIQYF. DNA for the CDR3: TGCGCCAGCAGCCAAGACGGTGGCTCTAGCGGGACGGCCAAAAACATTCAGTACTTC.

The chain recombines TRBV18 with TRBJ2-1; 10 bases line up with TRBD1. This CDR3 contains 17 residues. CDR1 is KGHSH and CDR2 is LQKENI in the germline V gene. Trimming took 0 bases from V and 7 from J; bases not matched to a gene: 9. CDR3: CASSPPGQGGTANEQFF. The CDR3 coding sequence is TGTGCCAGCTCACCACCAGGACAGGGGGGGACCGCAAATGAGCAGTTCTTC.

The chain couples TRBV19 to TRBJ1-6, with D perhaps matching TRBD1 (5 bases). Germline assignment: CDR1 LNHDA and CDR2 SQIVND (reference sequence). The CDR3 is 14 amino acids. The CDR3 is CATRKGLGNSPLHF. The CDR3 DNA reads TGTGCTACAAGAAAGGGGCTCGGGAATTCACCCCTCCACTTT.

This clone was seen just once. J is TRBJ2-1 and V is TRBV18; 10 positions agree with TRBD1. Germline values: CDR1 KGHSH, CDR2 LQKENI. With V trimmed by 5 bases and J by 9 bases, 7 bases remained unmatched. The CDR3 length is 14 residues. The CDR3 sequence is CASSRTGGFGEQFF. CDR3 sequence (DNA): TGTGCCAGCTCAAGGACAGGGGGGTTCGGTGAGCAGTTCTTC.

The chain recombines TRBV6-4 with TRBJ2-1; TRBD1 aligns across 12 bases. Germline CDR1 MRHNA, CDR2 SNTAGT. This CDR3 region has 20 residues. Germline trimming cut 5 bases from V and 0 bases from J; bases unmatched to any gene: 14. The CDR3 DNA is TGTGCCAGCAGTCGATACTGGGACAGGGGGCTATGGAGCTCCTACAATGAGCAGTTCTTC. Protein: CASSRYWDRGLWSSYNEQFF.

With regard to this clone: A read error may account for a junction end that differs from germline. This chain uses TRBV6-1 with TRBJ2-3; no clear D gene. In germline, CDR1 is MNHNS, CDR2 SASEGT. This CDR3 has 13 amino acids. In DNA, the CDR3 is TGTGCCACCAGTTCCGGGAGCACAGATACGCAGTATTTT. Translated, it gives CATSSGSTDTQYF.

Written as DNA, the CDR3 is TGTGCCAGCAGGGGCCATTGGGGGCTCTTGGAGCAGTACTTC. Translated: CASRGHWGLLEQYF. The chain recombines TRBV6-1 with TRBJ2-7; a weak D match, TRBD1 (6 bases). Trimming removed 6 bases at V and 7 bases at J, with 19 bases between. Germline V gene lookup returns CDR1 MNHNS and CDR2 SASEGT. This CDR3 is 14 amino acids long.